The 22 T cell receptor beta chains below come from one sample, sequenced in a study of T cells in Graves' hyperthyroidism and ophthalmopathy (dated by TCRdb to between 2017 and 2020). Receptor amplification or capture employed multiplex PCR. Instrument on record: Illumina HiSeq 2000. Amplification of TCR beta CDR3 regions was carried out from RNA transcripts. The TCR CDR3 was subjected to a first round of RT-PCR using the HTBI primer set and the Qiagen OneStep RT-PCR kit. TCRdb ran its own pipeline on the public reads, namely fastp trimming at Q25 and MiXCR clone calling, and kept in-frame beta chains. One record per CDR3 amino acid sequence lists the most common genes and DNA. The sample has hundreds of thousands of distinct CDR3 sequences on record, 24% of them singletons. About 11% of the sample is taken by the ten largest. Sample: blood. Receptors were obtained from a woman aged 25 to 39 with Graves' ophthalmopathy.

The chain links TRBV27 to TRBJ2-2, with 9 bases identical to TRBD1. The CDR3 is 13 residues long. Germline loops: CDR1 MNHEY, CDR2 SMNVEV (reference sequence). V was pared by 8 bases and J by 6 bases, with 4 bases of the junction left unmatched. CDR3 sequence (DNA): TGTGCCAGCCACTGGACAGGGGCCGGGGAGCTGTTTTTT. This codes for CASHWTGAGELFF.

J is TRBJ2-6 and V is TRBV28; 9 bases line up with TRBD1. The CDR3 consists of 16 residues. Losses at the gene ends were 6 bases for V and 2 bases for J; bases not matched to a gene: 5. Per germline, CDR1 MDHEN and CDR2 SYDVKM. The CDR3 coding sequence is TGTGCCAGCAGAAGTGGACAGGGGACTGGGGCCAACGTCCTGACTTTC. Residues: CASRSGQGTGANVLTF.

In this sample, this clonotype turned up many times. CDR3 sequence: CASNRTGNTGELFF. The CDR3 nucleotides read TGCGCCAGCAACCGAACAGGGAACACCGGGGAGCTGTTTTTT. The chain couples TRBV5-1 to TRBJ2-2, with a tentative D call TRBD1 (5 bases). V was cut by 6 bases and J by 1 base, with 10 bases left in between. This CDR3 region has 14 residues. The V gene's germline CDR1 is SGHRS and CDR2 YFSETQ. Full variable domain (rest looked up from reference TRBV5-1 and TRBJ2-2): KAGVTQTPRYLIKTRGQQVTLSCSPISGHRSVSWYQQTPGQGLQFLFEYFSETQRNKGNFPGRFSGRQFSNSRSEMNVSTLELGDSALYLCASNRTGNTGELFFGEGSRLTVL.

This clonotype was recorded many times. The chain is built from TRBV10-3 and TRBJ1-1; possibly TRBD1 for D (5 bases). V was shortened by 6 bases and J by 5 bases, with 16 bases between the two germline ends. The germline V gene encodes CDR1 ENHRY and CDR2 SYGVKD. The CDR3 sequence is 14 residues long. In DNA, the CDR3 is TGTGCCATCAGCATAAATCCCGGGGGGACTGAAGCTTTCTTT. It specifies CAISINPGGTEAFF.

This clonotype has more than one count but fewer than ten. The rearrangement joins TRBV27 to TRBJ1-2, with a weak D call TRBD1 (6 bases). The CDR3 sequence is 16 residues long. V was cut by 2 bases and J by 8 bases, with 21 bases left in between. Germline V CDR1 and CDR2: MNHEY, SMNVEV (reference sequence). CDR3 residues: CASSLGFDRPGSGYTF. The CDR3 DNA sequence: TGTGCCAGCAGTTTAGGGTTCGACAGGCCGGGCAGCGGCTACACCTTC.

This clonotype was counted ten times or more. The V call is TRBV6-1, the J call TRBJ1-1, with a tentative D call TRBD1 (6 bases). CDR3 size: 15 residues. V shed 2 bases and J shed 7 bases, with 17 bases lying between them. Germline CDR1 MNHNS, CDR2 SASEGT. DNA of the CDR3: TGTGCCAGCAGTGAACGGTTGGGGGCCTTCCTTGAAGCTTTCTTT. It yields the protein CASSERLGAFLEAFF.

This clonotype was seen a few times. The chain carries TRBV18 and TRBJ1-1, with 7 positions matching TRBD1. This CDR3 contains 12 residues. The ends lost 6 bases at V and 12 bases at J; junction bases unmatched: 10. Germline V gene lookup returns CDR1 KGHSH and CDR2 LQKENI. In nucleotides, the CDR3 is TGTGCCAGCTCTCGAGACAGGGAAATTTCTTTCTTT. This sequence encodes CASSRDREISFF.

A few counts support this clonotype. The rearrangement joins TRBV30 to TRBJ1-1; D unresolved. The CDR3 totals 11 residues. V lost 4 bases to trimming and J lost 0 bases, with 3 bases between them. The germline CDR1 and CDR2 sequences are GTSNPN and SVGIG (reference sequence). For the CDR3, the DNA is TGTGCCTGGATTTTGAACACTGAAGCTTTCTTT. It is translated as CAWILNTEAFF.

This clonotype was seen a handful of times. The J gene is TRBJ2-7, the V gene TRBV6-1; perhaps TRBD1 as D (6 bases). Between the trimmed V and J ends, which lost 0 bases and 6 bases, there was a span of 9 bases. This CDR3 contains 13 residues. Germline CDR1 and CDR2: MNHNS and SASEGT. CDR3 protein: CASSEAGTPEQYF. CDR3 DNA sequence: TGTGCCAGCAGTGAAGCCGGGACACCCGAGCAGTACTTC.

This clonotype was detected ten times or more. The CDR3 loop reads CASSLARGTGEGYTF. DNA of the CDR3: TGTGCCAGCAGCTTAGCGCGCGGGACAGGGGAAGGCTACACCTTC. The chain couples TRBV7-9 to TRBJ1-2, with 10 bases aligning to TRBD1. The ends lost 0 bases at V and 8 bases at J; junction bases unmatched: 6. This CDR3 has 15 amino acids. Per germline, CDR1 SEHNR and CDR2 FQNEAQ (reference sequence).

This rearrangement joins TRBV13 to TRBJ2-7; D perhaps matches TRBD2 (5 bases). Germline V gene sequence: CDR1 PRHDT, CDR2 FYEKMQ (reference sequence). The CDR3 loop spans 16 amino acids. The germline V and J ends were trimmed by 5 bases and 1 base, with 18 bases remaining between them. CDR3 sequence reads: CASSPGLFQDSYEQYF. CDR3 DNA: TGTGCCAGCAGCCCCGGACTCTTTCAAGATTCCTACGAGCAGTACTTC. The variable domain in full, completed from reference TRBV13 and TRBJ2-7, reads AAGVIQSPRHLIKEKRETATLKCYPIPRHDTVYWYQQGPGQDPQFLISFYEKMQSDKGSIPDRFSAQQFSDYHSELNMSSLELGDSALYFCASSPGLFQDSYEQYFGPGTRLTVT.

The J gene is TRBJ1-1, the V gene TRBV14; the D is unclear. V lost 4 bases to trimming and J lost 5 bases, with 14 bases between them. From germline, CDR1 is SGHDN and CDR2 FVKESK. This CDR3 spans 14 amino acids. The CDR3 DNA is TGTGCCAGCAGCCCGTCGGGGTATGGGACTGAAGCTTTCTTT. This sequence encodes CASSPSGYGTEAFF. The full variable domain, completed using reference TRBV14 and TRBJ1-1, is EAGVTQFPSHSVIEKGQTVTLRCDPISGHDNLYWYRRVMGKEIKFLLHFVKESKQDESGMPNNRFLAERTGGTYSTLKVQPAELEDSGVYFCASSPSGYGTEAFFGQGTRLTVV.

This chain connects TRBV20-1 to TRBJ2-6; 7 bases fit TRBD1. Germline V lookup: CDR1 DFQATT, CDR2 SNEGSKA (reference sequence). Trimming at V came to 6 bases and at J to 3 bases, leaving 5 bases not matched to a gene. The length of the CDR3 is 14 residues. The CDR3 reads CSAIDRVGANVLTF. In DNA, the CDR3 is TGCAGTGCCATCGACAGGGTTGGGGCCAACGTCCTGACTTTC.

The CDR3 DNA follows: TGTGCCAGCAGTTCAGACTATTTCTACGAGCAGTACTTC. Translating gives CASSSDYFYEQYF. The chain combines TRBV12-3 or TRBV12-4 with TRBJ2-7; possible D gene TRBD2, 5 bases. V was shortened by 4 bases and J by 3 bases, with 10 bases between the two germline ends. The CDR3 is 13 amino acids.

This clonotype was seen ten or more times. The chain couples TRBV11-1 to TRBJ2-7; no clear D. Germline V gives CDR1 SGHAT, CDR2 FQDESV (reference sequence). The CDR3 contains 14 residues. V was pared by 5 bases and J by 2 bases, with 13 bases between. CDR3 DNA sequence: TGTGCCAGCAGCCGGTCACGGATTGCCTACGAGCAGTACTTC. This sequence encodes CASSRSRIAYEQYF.

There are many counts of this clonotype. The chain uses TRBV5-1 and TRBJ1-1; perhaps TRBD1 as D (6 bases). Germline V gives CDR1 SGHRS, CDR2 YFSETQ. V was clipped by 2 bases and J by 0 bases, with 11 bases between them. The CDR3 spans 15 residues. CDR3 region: CASSFGRGVNTEAFF. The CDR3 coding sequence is TGCGCCAGCAGCTTCGGCAGGGGCGTGAACACTGAAGCTTTCTTT. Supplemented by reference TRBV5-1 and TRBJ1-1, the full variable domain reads KAGVTQTPRYLIKTRGQQVTLSCSPISGHRSVSWYQQTPGQGLQFLFEYFSETQRNKGNFPGRFSGRQFSNSRSEMNVSTLELGDSALYLCASSFGRGVNTEAFFGQGTRLTVV.

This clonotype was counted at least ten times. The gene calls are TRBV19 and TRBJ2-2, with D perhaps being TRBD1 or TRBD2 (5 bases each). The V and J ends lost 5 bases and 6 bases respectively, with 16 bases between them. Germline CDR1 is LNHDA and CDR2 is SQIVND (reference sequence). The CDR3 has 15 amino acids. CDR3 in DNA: TGTGCCAGTAGTTGGGGACCTAGTTTGTCCGGGGAGCTGTTTTTT. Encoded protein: CASSWGPSLSGELFF.

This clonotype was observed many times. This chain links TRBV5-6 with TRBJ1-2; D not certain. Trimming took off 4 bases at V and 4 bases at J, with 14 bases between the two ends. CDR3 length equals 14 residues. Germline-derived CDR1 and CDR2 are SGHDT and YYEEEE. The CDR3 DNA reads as TGTGCCAGCAGCCCCTGGACCCTTGCCTATGGCTACACCTTC. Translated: CASSPWTLAYGYTF. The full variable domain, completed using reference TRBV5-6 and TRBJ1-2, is DAGVTQSPTHLIKTRGQQVTLRCSPKSGHDTVSWYQQALGQGPQFIFQYYEEEERQRGNFPDRFSGHQFPNYSSELNVNALLLGDSALYLCASSPWTLAYGYTFGSGTRLTVV.

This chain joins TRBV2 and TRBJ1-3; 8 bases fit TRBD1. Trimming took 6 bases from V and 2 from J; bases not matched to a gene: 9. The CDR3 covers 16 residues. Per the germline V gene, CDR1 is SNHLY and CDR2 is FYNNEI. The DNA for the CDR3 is TGTGCCAGCAGACAACTCGGACAGGGAGCTGGAAACACCATATATTTT. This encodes CASRQLGQGAGNTIYF.

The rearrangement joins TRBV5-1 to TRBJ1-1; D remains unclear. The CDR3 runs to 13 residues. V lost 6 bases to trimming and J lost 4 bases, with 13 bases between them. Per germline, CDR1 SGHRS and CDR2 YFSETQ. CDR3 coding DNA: TGCGCCAGCACCTCAGGTCGTGGCACTGAAGCTTTCTTT. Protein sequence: CASTSGRGTEAFF. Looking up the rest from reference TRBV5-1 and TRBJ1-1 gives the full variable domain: KAGVTQTPRYLIKTRGQQVTLSCSPISGHRSVSWYQQTPGQGLQFLFEYFSETQRNKGNFPGRFSGRQFSNSRSEMNVSTLELGDSALYLCASTSGRGTEAFFGQGTRLTVV.

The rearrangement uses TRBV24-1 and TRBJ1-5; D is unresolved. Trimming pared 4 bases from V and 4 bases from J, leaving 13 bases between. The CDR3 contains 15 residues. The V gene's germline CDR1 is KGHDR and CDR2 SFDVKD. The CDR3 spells CATSDRRGPNQPQHF. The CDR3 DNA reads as TGTGCCACCAGTGACAGGAGAGGGCCGAATCAGCCCCAGCATTTT.

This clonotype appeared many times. The DNA of the CDR3 is TGTGCCAGCAGCACAGGACAGGGGTGGTACGAGCAGTACTTC. It encodes CASSTGQGWYEQYF. V is TRBV7-9 and J is TRBJ2-7; 9 nucleotides align to TRBD1. From germline, CDR1 is SEHNR and CDR2 FQNEAQ (reference sequence). The length of the CDR3 is 14 residues. With V trimmed by 5 bases and J by 4 bases, 6 bases remained unmatched.